The 2 T cell receptor beta chains listed next were all sequenced from one sample in a study of blood T cell repertoires in COVID-19. Clones were sequenced by immunoSEQ multiplex PCR, and TCRdb holds only the in-frame ones, with some missing. The sample lists almost 500,000 clones, 80% to 90% occurring once. Sequences were obtained from PBMCs or T cells enriched from blood (not recorded which). Receptors were obtained from a woman aged 60-75 years who had recovered from COVID-19.

This chain links TRBV27 with TRBJ2-1; D might be TRBD1 (6 bases). Trimming shortened V by 6 bases and J by 6 bases, and 9 bases separated the two germline ends. CDR1 and CDR2 from the germline V gene are MNHEY and SMNVEV (reference sequence). The CDR3 totals 12 residues. CDR3 residues: CASREGGNEQFF. The CDR3 DNA reads as TGTGCCAGCAGAGAAGGGGGCAATGAGCAGTTCTTC.

The chain employs TRBV19 and TRBJ1-4; 8 nucleotides line up with TRBD1. Losses at the gene ends were 5 bases for V and 5 bases for J; bases not matched to a gene: 4. This CDR3 region has 14 residues. Germline V gene sequence: CDR1 LNHDA, CDR2 SQIVND (reference sequence). This CDR3 is CASSLGDRNEKLFF. The DNA of the CDR3 is TGTGCCAGTAGTTTAGGGGACAGGAATGAAAAACTGTTTTTT.